The sequence of this T cell receptor (beta chain) was determined in a study of sequential checkpoint blockade in melanoma. In this sample, this clone turned up once. Sequencing used immunoSEQ multiplex PCR; TCRdb keeps in-frame clones, though not all of them. The sample has 35,000 to 50,000 clones, 80% to 90% seen once; the top ten hold around 12%. The treatment here: randomized to nivolumab then ipilimumab (arm A) or the reverse (arm B). V lost 6 bases to trimming and J lost 4 bases; unmatched junction nucleotides: 11. This CDR3 spans 16 amino acids. Germline V gene data show CDR1 as KGHSH and CDR2 as LQKENI.

This material consisted of CD8+ T cells sorted from blood (inferred from file names), taken from a patient given nivolumab and ipilimumab in sequence. J is TRBJ2-1 and V is TRBV18; TRBD2 agrees at 8 bases. The TCR originated in a human donor with melanoma. This chain's CDR3 is CASSPEGLAGYNEQFF. Written as DNA, the CDR3 is TGTGCCAGCTCTCCCGAAGGGCTAGCGGGTTACAATGAGCAGTTCTTC.